This T cell receptor beta chain was identified in a study of T cells in Graves' hyperthyroidism and ophthalmopathy. Fresh 10 ml peripheral blood yielded PBMCs. The source material, RNA transcripts, was used to amplify TCR beta CDR3 regions. HTBI primers were used for first-round RT-PCR of the TCR CDR3. TCRdb reprocessed the multiplex PCR reads with MiXCR, giving one entry per CDR3 protein. Of about 720,000 distinct CDR3 sequences listed, around 20% are singletons. This clonotype has just a few counts. Sequenced: blood. The receptor was isolated from a woman in her fifties or sixties with Graves' hyperthyroidism that later progressed to Graves' ophthalmopathy.

CDR3 loop: CASSLGLAGYSETQYF. As DNA, the CDR3 is TGTGCCAGCAGTTTGGGACTAGCGGGGTACTCGGAGACCCAGTACTTC. This chain links TRBV12-3 or TRBV12-4 with TRBJ2-5; 13 bases fit TRBD2. The CDR3 is 16 amino acids. With V trimmed by 3 bases and J by 5 bases, 6 bases remained unmatched.